The 13 T cell receptor beta chains below come from one sample, sequenced in a study of blood T cell repertoires in COVID-19. Sequencing was performed with immunoSEQ multiplex PCR; in TCRdb, only in-frame clones are kept and a portion is missing. The repertoire holds some 350,000 clones, less than 90% seen once, with almost 3% in the top ten. Material: PBMCs or T cells enriched from blood (not recorded which). The receptors were sampled from a woman aged 25 to 45 who had recovered from COVID-19.

This clone occurred a few times. Mismatch with germline at one junction end may stem from a read error. This rearrangement joins TRBV2 to TRBJ1-1; D is possibly TRBD1 (6 bases). This CDR3 has 17 amino acids. Looked up from germline, CDR1 is SNHLY and CDR2 is FYNNEI. Here the CDR3 reads CASRDLTGRGVNTEAFF. CDR3 sequence (DNA): TGTGCCAGCCGTGATTTGACAGGCCGGGGGGTGAACACTGAAGCTTTCTTT.

This clone was picked up a small number of times. The rearrangement links TRBV2 to TRBJ1-1, with 9 bases fitting TRBD1. The CDR3 length is 11 residues. V was clipped by 6 bases and J by 11 bases; unmatched bases: 4. Germline-derived CDR1 and CDR2 are SNHLY and FYNNEI. The CDR3, as DNA: TGTGCCAGCAGGGAGGACAGGGGCGCTTTCTTT. Amino acid sequence: CASREDRGAFF.

The V and J genes are TRBV19 and TRBJ1-1; possible D gene TRBD1, 5 bases. The germline V gene has CDR1 LNHDA and CDR2 SQIVND (reference sequence). This CDR3 is 14 amino acids long. V was shortened by 6 bases and J by 4 bases, with 15 bases between the two germline ends. CDR3 sequence reads: CASRERQGGTEAFF. The CDR3 coding sequence is TGTGCCAGTAGGGAAAGGCAGGGTGGCACTGAAGCTTTCTTT. The full variable domain, rest sourced from reference TRBV19 and TRBJ1-1, is DGGITQSPKYLFRKEGQNVTLSCEQNLNHDAMYWYRQDPGQGLRLIYYSQIVNDFQKGDIAEGYSVSREKKESFPLTVTSAQKNPTAFYLCASRERQGGTEAFFGQGTRLTVV.

This rearrangement joins TRBV19 to TRBJ2-3, with TRBD2 identical over 11 bases. CDR3 length: 16 residues. J gave up 1 base and V 5 bases, and 5 bases lay outside the gene matches. The germline CDR1 and CDR2 sequences are LNHDA and SQIVND (reference sequence). CDR3 in DNA: TGTGCCAGTAGTCGAACTAGCGGGAGAGGCACAGATACGCAGTATTTT. Residues: CASSRTSGRGTDTQYF.

About this clone: A much larger clone lies a single base off, so this may be a read error. Other DNA sequences in this specimen translate into the identical CDR3. The J gene is TRBJ1-4, the V gene TRBV4-1; tentative D call: TRBD1 (6 bases). This CDR3 has 16 amino acids. Trimming shortened V by 1 base and J by 0 bases, and 9 bases separated the two germline ends. Germline assignment: CDR1 MGHRA and CDR2 YSYEKL. The CDR3: CASSQGTVATNEKLFF. The DNA for the CDR3 is TGCGCCAGCAGCCAAGGGACAGTTGCAACTAATGAAAAACTGTTTTTT.

This chain joins TRBV21-1 and TRBJ1-6. TRBV21-1 is deemed a pseudogene. The CDR3 covers 18 residues. CDR3 in DNA: TGTGCCAGCAGCCTACCTTGGTTGCGGGAGGGTTTCGATTCACCCCTCCACTTT. Amino acid sequence: CASSLPWLREGFDSPLHF.

The V and J genes are TRBV27 and TRBJ2-5; 9 bases are shared with TRBD1. The CDR3 runs to 14 residues. With V trimmed by 5 bases and J by 5 bases, 6 bases remained unmatched. Germline-derived CDR1 and CDR2 are MNHEY and SMNVEV (reference sequence). The CDR3 nucleotides are TGTGCCAGCAGTCCGACGACAGGGGGGGAGACCCAGTACTTC. The encoded protein is CASSPTTGGETQYF.

The CDR3: CASSLNSVYEQYF. CDR3 DNA sequence: TGTGCCAGCAGCTTGAATAGCGTCTACGAGCAGTACTTC. The gene calls are TRBV5-5 and TRBJ2-7; possibly TRBD2 for D (5 bases). V was trimmed by 1 base and J by 3 bases, leaving 8 bases between them. Germline V lookup: CDR1 SGHKS, CDR2 YYEKEE (reference sequence). The CDR3 is 13 residues long.

V gene TRBV3-1 (or the pseudogene TRBV3-2) combines with J gene TRBJ2-2; 7 nucleotides match TRBD1. The CDR3 totals 16 residues. The trim removed 2 bases at V and 0 bases at J, leaving 3 bases unmatched. Germline values: CDR1 LGHDT, CDR2 YNNKEL (reference sequence). This CDR3 is CASSQYRGANTGELFF. Written as DNA, the CDR3 is TGTGCCAGCAGCCAATACAGGGGCGCGAACACCGGGGAGCTGTTTTTT.

The chain employs TRBV28 and TRBJ2-3; D remains ambiguous. Per the germline V gene, CDR1 is MDHEN and CDR2 is SYDVKM. V gave up 7 bases and J gave up 1 base, with 9 bases separating them. The CDR3 is 13 amino acids. In DNA, the CDR3 is TGTGCCAGCATTAGCCCAGGCACAGATACGCAGTATTTT. It yields the protein CASISPGTDTQYF.

V and J are TRBV3-1 (or the pseudogene TRBV3-2) and TRBJ2-7; 7 nucleotides line up with TRBD1. There are 14 residues in the CDR3. After removal of 2 bases from V and 2 bases from J, the junction contained 3 bases not matched to a gene. Germline V gene data show CDR1 as LGHDT and CDR2 as YNNKEL (reference sequence). The CDR3 DNA reads TGTGCCAGCAGCCAATGGGACAGAACCTACGAGCAGTACTTC. This sequence encodes CASSQWDRTYEQYF.

The chain has TRBV5-1 and TRBJ2-7; perhaps TRBD2 as D (5 bases). CDR3 length: 12 residues. Germline V lookup: CDR1 SGHRS, CDR2 YFSETQ. Trimming removed 5 bases from V and 4 bases from J, with 10 bases in between. The CDR3 region has the DNA TGCGCCAGCAGGAACGGGATATACGAGCAGTACTTC. It translates to CASRNGIYEQYF.

The V gene is TRBV7-9, the J gene TRBJ2-7; no firm D call. Per the germline V gene, CDR1 is SEHNR and CDR2 is FQNEAQ (reference sequence). Trimming shortened V by 3 bases and J by 2 bases, and 8 bases separated the two germline ends. This CDR3 is 13 amino acids long. CDR3 residues: CASSFNSPYEQYF. In DNA form, the CDR3 reads TGTGCCAGCAGCTTTAACAGTCCCTACGAGCAGTACTTC.